Listed below are T cell receptor beta chains from one sample, sequenced in a study of blood T cell repertoires in COVID-19. This table comes from immunoSEQ multiplex PCR, and its TCRdb copy is limited to in-frame clones, with some not included. The data contain under 95,000 clones, roughly nine tenths of them seen just once; the ten biggest clones take up over 5%. The sequenced material came from peripheral blood. All receptors come from a man in his 60s with acute or convalescent COVID-19. Both conserved end residues are trimmed from each CDR3.

V gene: TRBV27; J gene: TRBJ2-5; CDR3 protein: ASNTAGAGALMGTQY
V gene: TRBV7-8; J gene: TRBJ1-3; CDR3 protein: ASSLAAGSGNTIY
V gene: TRBV7-9; J gene: TRBJ2-1; CDR3 protein: ASSPDRRYNEQF
V gene: TRBV6-6; J gene: TRBJ1-1; CDR3 protein: ASSYPEMNTEAF
V gene: TRBV27; J gene: TRBJ2-2; CDR3 protein: ASSFKALQVTGELF
V gene: TRBV25-1; J gene: TRBJ1-1; CDR3 protein: ASSEYTVDTEAF
V gene: TRBV27; J gene: TRBJ2-7; CDR3 protein: ASGRYEQY
V gene: TRBV10-3; J gene: TRBJ1-1; CDR3 protein: AISAQGGGAEAF
V gene: TRBV9; J gene: TRBJ1-5; CDR3 protein: ASSPRSGGPQH
V gene: TRBV18; J gene: TRBJ1-2; CDR3 protein: ASSPGTGANYGYT
V gene: TRBV19; J gene: TRBJ1-1; CDR3 protein: ASTLQVGTEAF